Given below is one T cell receptor beta chain in context. Its specificity is not known. A much larger clonotype is one base distant, so this may be a read error. The authors prepared the TCRbeta library with unique molecular identifiers. TCRdb re-derived calls from the PCR reads in MiXCR, one entry per CDR3 protein. The sample consists of hundreds of thousands of distinct CDR3 sequences, over 9.5% of them appearing once. The sample comes from a study of T-cell reconstitution after alpha-beta-depleted transplantation in children. Study results and caveats: The origin of alpha-beta T cells about two months after transplant was reportedly several hundred expanded graft clones. T cells produced anew were the main source of T-cell counts and diversity one year after transplant.

The source is a child aged 2-15 years with inherited bone marrow failure, due to receive a stem cell transplant. The specimen comprised PBMCs, sampled before TCRalphabeta/CD19-depleted stem cell transplant.

The CDR3 region is CASSYPSASYEQYF. The CDR3 nucleotides read TGCGCCAGCAGCTATCCTAGCGCCTCCTACGAGCAGTACTTC. The rearrangement joins TRBV4-1 to TRBJ2-7, with TRBD2 as a possible D gene (6 bases). V was trimmed by 5 bases and J by 0 bases, leaving 11 bases between them. CDR3 length equals 14 residues. CDR1 MGHRA and CDR2 YSYEKL come from the germline V gene.